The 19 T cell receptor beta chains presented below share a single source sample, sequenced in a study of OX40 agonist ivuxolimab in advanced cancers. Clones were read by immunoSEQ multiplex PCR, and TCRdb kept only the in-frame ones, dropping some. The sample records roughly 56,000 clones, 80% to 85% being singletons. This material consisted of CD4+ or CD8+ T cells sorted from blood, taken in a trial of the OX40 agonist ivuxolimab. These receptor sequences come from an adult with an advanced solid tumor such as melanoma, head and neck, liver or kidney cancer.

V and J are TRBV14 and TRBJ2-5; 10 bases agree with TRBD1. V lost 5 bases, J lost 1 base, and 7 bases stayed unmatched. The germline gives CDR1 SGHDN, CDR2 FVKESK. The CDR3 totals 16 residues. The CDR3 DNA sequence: TGTGCCAGCAGCAACGGACAGGGGGAATTCCAAGAGACCCAGTACTTC. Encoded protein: CASSNGQGEFQETQYF.

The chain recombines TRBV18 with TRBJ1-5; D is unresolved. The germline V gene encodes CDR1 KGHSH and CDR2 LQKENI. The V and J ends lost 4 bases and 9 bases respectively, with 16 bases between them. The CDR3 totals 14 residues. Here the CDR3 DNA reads TGTGCCAGCTCACAAGCCGGGTCCAAAGGGCCCCAGCATTTT. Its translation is CASSQAGSKGPQHF.

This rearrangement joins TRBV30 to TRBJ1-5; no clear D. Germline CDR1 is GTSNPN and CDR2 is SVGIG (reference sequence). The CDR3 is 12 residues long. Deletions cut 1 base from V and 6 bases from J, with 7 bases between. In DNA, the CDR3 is TGTGCCTGGAGTGGACCTGGTCAGCCCCAGCATTTT. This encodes CAWSGPGQPQHF.

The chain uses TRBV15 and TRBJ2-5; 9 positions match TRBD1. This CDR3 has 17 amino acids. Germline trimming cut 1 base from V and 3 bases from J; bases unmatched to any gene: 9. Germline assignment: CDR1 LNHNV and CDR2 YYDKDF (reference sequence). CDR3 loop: CATSRGPGWTGEETQYF. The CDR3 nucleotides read TGTGCCACCAGCAGAGGTCCCGGGTGGACAGGGGAAGAGACCCAGTACTTC.

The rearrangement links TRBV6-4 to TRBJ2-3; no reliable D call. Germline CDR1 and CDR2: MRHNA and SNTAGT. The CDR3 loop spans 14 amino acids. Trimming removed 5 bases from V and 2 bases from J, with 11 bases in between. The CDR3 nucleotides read TGTGCCAGCAGTCACGGACGGTCCACAGATACGCAGTATTTT. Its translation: CASSHGRSTDTQYF.

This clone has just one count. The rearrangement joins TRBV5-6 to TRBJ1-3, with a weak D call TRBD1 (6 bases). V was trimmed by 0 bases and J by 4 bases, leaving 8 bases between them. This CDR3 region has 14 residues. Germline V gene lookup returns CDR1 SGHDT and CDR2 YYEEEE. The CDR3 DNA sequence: TGTGCCAGCAGCTTGGTGGACAGAGGAAACACCATATATTTT. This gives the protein CASSLVDRGNTIYF.

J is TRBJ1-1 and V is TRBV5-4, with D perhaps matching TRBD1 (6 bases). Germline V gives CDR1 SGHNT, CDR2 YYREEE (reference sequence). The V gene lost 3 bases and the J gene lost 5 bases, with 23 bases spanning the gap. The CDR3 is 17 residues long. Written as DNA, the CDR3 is TGTGCCAGCAGCTCTCCCGGGACACCTACCCGAGGTACTGAAGCTTTCTTT. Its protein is CASSSPGTPTRGTEAFF.

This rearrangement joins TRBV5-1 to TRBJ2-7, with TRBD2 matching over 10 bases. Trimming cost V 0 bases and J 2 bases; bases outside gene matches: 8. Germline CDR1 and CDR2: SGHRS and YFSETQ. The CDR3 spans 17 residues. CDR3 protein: CASSLDPSGGYTYEQYF. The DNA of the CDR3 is TGCGCCAGCAGCTTGGACCCTAGCGGGGGTTACACCTACGAGCAGTACTTC.

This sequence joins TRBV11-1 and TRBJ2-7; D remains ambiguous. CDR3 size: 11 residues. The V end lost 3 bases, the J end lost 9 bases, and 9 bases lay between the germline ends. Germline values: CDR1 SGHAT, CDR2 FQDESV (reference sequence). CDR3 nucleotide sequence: TGTGCCAGCAGCTTCGCCGGGTTGCAGTACTTC. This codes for CASSFAGLQYF.

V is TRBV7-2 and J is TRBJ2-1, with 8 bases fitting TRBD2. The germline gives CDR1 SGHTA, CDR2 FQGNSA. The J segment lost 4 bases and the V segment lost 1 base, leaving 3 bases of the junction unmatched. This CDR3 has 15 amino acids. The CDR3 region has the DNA TGTGCCAGCAGCTTAGATGCGGGGGGATACAATGAGCAGTTCTTC. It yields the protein CASSLDAGGYNEQFF.

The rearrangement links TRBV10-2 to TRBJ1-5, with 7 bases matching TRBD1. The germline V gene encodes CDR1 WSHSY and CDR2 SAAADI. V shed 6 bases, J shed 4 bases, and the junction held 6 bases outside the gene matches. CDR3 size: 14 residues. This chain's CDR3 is CASSGTASNQPQHF. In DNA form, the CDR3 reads TGCGCCAGCAGCGGGACAGCGTCAAATCAGCCCCAGCATTTT.

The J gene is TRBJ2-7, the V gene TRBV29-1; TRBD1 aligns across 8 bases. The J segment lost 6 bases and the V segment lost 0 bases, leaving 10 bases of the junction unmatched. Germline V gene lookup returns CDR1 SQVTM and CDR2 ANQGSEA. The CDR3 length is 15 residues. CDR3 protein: CSVEDRQGARGEQYF. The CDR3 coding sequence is TGCAGCGTTGAAGATCGGCAGGGGGCGCGGGGCGAGCAGTACTTC.

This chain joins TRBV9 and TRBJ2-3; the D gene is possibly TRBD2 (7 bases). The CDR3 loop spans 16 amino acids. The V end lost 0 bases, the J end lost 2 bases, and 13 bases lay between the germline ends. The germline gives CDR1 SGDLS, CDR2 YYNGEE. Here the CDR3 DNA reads TGTGCCAGCAGCGTAGCTGGGGGGGGGCTCACAGATACGCAGTATTTT. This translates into CASSVAGGGLTDTQYF. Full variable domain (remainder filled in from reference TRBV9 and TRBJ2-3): DSGVTQTPKHLITATGQRVTLRCSPRSGDLSVYWYQQSLDQGLQFLIQYYNGEERAKGNILERFSAQQFPDLHSELNLSSLELGDSALYFCASSVAGGGLTDTQYFGPGTRLTVL.

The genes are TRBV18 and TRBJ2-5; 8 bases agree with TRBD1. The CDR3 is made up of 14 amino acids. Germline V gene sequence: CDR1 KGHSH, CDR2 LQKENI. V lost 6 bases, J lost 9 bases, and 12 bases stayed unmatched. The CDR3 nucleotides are TGTGCCAGCTCTCTCAGACAGGGGATTGAAGCCCAGTACTTC. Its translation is CASSLRQGIEAQYF.

CDR3 loop: CASSWGRGLGNTIYF. CDR3 in DNA: TGCGCCAGCAGCTGGGGCAGGGGGCTTGGAAACACCATATATTTT. This chain connects TRBV5-1 to TRBJ1-3; 8 bases fit TRBD1. Germline CDR1 SGHRS, CDR2 YFSETQ. The CDR3 is 15 amino acids. The J segment lost 3 bases and the V segment lost 3 bases, leaving 5 bases of the junction unmatched.

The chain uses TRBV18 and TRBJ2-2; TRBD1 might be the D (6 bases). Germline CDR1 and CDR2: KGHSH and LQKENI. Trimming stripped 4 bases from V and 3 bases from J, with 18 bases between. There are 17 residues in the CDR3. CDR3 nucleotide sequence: TGTGCCAGCTCACGACCGTGGGGGCGCCGGGACACCGGGGAGCTGTTTTTT. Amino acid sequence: CASSRPWGRRDTGELFF.

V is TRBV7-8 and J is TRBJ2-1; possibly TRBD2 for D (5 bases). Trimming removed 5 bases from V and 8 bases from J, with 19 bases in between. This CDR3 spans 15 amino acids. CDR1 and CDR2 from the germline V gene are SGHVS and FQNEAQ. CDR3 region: CASSPLLEVVHEQFF. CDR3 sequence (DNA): TGTGCCAGCAGCCCTCTTTTGGAGGTCGTCCATGAGCAGTTCTTC.

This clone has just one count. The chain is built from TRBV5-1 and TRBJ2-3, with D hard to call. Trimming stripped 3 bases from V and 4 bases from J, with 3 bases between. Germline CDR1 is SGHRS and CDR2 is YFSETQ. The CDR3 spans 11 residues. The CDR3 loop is CASSSPDTQYF. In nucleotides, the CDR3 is TGCGCCAGCAGCTCCCCAGATACGCAGTATTTT.

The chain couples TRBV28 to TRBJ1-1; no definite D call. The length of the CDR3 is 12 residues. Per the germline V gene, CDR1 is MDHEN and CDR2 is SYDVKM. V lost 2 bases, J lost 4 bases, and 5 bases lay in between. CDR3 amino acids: CASSLGFTEAFF. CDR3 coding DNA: TGTGCCAGCAGTTTAGGTTTCACTGAAGCTTTCTTT.